This T cell receptor (beta chain) stems from a study of blood T cell repertoires in COVID-19. About the study: Samples came from the United States, Italy and Spain, spanning acute and convalescent COVID-19. PBMCs, B-cell-depleted T cells, or T cells were the source of the cDNA or gDNA that made up the material.

The assay was immunoSEQ multiplex PCR, and TCRdb's table has in-frame clones only and misses some. The sample comprises 25,000 to 30,000 clones, around nine tenths of which are singletons, and over 15% rests with the top ten. Germline V gene data show CDR1 as SGHRS and CDR2 as YFSETQ. Trimming removed 0 bases from V and 1 base from J; junction bases left unmatched: 1. The CDR3 runs 15 residues. The rearrangement joins TRBV5-1 to TRBJ2-5; 9 nucleotides align to TRBD1. The TCR originated in a human donor in a cohort sampled during active COVID-19. Sequencing was done on a sample of peripheral blood. The chain's CDR3 is CASSLGDRAQETQYF. As DNA, the CDR3 is TGCGCCAGCAGCTTGGGGGACAGGGCCCAAGAGACCCAGTACTTC.